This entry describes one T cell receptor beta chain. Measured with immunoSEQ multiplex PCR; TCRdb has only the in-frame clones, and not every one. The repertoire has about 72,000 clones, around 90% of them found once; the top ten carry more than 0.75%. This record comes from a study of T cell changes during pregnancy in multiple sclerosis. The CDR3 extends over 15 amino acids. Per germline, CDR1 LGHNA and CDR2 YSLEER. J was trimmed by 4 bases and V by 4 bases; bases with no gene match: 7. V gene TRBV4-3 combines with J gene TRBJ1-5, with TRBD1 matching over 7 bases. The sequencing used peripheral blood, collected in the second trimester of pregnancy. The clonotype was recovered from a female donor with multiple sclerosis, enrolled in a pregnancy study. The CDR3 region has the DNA TGCGCCAGCAGCCTAGAGTCAGGGGGAAATCAGCCCCAGCATTTT. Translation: CASSLESGGNQPQHF.